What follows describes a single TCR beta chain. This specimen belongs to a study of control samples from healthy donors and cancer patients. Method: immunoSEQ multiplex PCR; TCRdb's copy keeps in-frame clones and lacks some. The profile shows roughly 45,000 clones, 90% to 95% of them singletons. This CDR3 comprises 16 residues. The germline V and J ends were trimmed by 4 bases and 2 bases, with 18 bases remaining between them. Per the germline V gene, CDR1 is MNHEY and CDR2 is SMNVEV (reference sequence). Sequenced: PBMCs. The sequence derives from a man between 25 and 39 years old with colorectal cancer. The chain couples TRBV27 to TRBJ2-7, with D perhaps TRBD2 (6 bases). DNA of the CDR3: TGTGCCAGCAGTTCAACCGCCGGGGGACCTACCTACGAGCAGTACGTC. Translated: CASSSTAGGPTYEQYV.